The 18 T cell receptor beta chains in this list originate from one sample, sequenced in a study of cytomegalovirus exposure and HLA in healthy donors. PCR was performed using 60 Vbeta and 13 Jbeta primers. Produced via immunoSEQ multiplex PCR; TCRdb's table is partial and in-frame only. This repertoire includes 140,000 to 150,000 clones. Sequencing input: PBMCs. The receptor source for this set is a male donor in good health and CMV-seronegative.

This chain links TRBV30 with TRBJ1-5; TRBD1 aligns across 11 bases. The CDR3 has 15 amino acids. The V and J ends lost 3 bases and 5 bases, in that order; junction bases with no gene match: 6. CDR1 GTSNPN and CDR2 SVGIG come from the germline V gene (reference sequence). The CDR3 DNA follows: TGTGCCTGGAGAGGACAGGGGGCGCAACATCAGCCCCAGCATTTT. Its translation: CAWRGQGAQHQPQHF.

The gene calls are TRBV13 and TRBJ2-3; 10 bases align to TRBD2. V shed 4 bases, J shed 0 bases, and the junction held 16 bases outside the gene matches. The V gene's germline CDR1 is PRHDT and CDR2 FYEKMQ (reference sequence). The CDR3 contains 20 residues. The CDR3 loop reads CASSSYSRLAGRASTDTQYF. DNA for the CDR3: TGTGCCAGCAGCTCCTATTCCCGACTAGCGGGCCGCGCTAGCACAGATACGCAGTATTTT.

This sequence joins TRBV7-2 and TRBJ1-1; 10 nucleotides line up with TRBD1. V dropped 5 bases and J dropped 4; count of bases not matched to a gene: 7. CDR3 length: 15 residues. Germline CDR1 reads SGHTA; CDR2 reads FQGNSA. The CDR3 nucleotides read TGTGCCAGCAGCCACGGACAGGGGGTCACCACTGAAGCTTTCTTT. This gives the protein CASSHGQGVTTEAFF.

The chain couples TRBV5-1 to TRBJ1-1; D is possibly TRBD1 (5 bases). The germline V and J ends were trimmed by 0 bases and 1 base, with 10 bases remaining between them. There are 15 residues in the CDR3. The V gene's germline CDR1 is SGHRS and CDR2 YFSETQ. The CDR3 bases are TGCGCCAGCAGCTTGGTGGGGGGGGAGAACACTGAAGCTTTCTTT. Translation: CASSLVGGENTEAFF.

The chain joins TRBV28 to TRBJ2-3; the D is unclear. The CDR3 has 17 residues. The germline V gene encodes CDR1 MDHEN and CDR2 SYDVKM. V dropped 6 bases and J dropped 0 bases, with 19 bases sitting between them. The CDR3 sequence: CASSHSIQVTSTDTQYF. Written as DNA, the CDR3 is TGTGCCAGCAGCCACTCAATCCAGGTTACTAGCACAGATACGCAGTATTTT.

V gene TRBV5-4 combines with J gene TRBJ2-1, with a tentative D call TRBD1 (6 bases). V was shortened by 4 bases and J by 10 bases, with 15 bases between the two germline ends. This CDR3 spans 13 amino acids. The germline gives CDR1 SGHNT, CDR2 YYREEE (reference sequence). The chain's CDR3 is CASSKPTGDEQFF. CDR3 DNA sequence: TGTGCCAGCAGCAAACCGACAGGAGACGAGCAGTTCTTC.

The chain joins TRBV15 to TRBJ2-2; D unclear. V was pared by 5 bases and J by 1 base, with 8 bases between. CDR3 length equals 14 residues. CDR1 is LNHNV, CDR2 YYDKDF, per germline (reference sequence). The DNA of the CDR3 is TGTGCCACCAGCGTCAGAAGGAACACCGGGGAGCTGTTTTTT. Its translation: CATSVRRNTGELFF.

This chain joins TRBV7-2 and TRBJ2-3, with a weak D call TRBD2 (6 bases). Germline assignment: CDR1 SGHTA and CDR2 FQGNSA. Deletions cut 3 bases from V and 0 bases from J, with 13 bases between. CDR3 length: 16 amino acids. The CDR3 nucleotides read TGTGCCAGCAGCTTGCCCCCACTAGCTAGCACAGATACGCAGTATTTT. This encodes CASSLPPLASTDTQYF.

V usage is TRBV7-2 and J usage is TRBJ2-7; D possibly corresponds to TRBD1 (6 bases). The CDR3 has 14 residues. The germline gives CDR1 SGHTA, CDR2 FQGNSA. The ends were cut back, 3 bases at V and 6 bases at J, with 15 bases in the middle. For the CDR3, the DNA is TGTGCCAGCAGCTTTGAAAACAGGGCGGGCGAGCAGTACTTC. Encoded protein: CASSFENRAGEQYF.

The genes are TRBV10-3 and TRBJ2-1, with D possibly matching TRBD2 (6 bases). CDR3 size: 15 residues. Germline assignment: CDR1 ENHRY and CDR2 SYGVKD. Deletions cut 6 bases from V and 3 bases from J, with 15 bases between. The CDR3 coding sequence is TGTGCCATCAGGCTCGACTGGGGGGACTACAATGAGCAGTTCTTC. It specifies CAIRLDWGDYNEQFF.

The chain links TRBV5-1 to TRBJ1-1, with D perhaps matching TRBD1 (5 bases). The V gene's germline CDR1 is SGHRS and CDR2 YFSETQ. The V gene lost 4 bases and the J gene lost 1 base, with 8 bases spanning the gap. The CDR3 is made up of 13 amino acids. The CDR3 reads CASSATGNTEAFF. The CDR3, as DNA: TGCGCCAGCAGCGCTACAGGGAACACTGAAGCTTTCTTT.

The gene calls are TRBV7-6 and TRBJ2-6; D might be TRBD1 (6 bases). V was clipped by 1 base and J by 0 bases, with 13 bases between them. The CDR3 consists of 18 residues. Germline V CDR1 and CDR2: SGHVS, FNYEAQ. CDR3 nucleotides: TGTGCCAGCAGCTTAGGCAGGGGCGGTGACTCTGGGGCCAACGTCCTGACTTTC. This codes for CASSLGRGGDSGANVLTF. The whole variable domain, remainder taken from reference TRBV7-6 and TRBJ2-6, is GAGVSQSPRYKVTKRGQDVALRCDPISGHVSLYWYRQALGQGPEFLTYFNYEAQQDKSGLPNDRFSAERPEGSISTLTIQRTEQRDSAMYRCASSLGRGGDSGANVLTFGAGSRLTVL.

The chain employs TRBV5-1 and TRBJ2-2; tentative D call: TRBD1 (5 bases). The CDR3 is made up of 16 amino acids. Germline V gene data show CDR1 as SGHRS and CDR2 as YFSETQ. The V end was cut by 2 bases, the J end by 4 bases, with 15 bases between. CDR3 sequence: CASSLEGVVSTGELFF. The CDR3 DNA reads as TGCGCCAGCAGCTTAGAAGGGGTGGTGAGCACCGGGGAGCTGTTTTTT. Filled out from reference TRBV5-1 and TRBJ2-2, the complete variable domain reads KAGVTQTPRYLIKTRGQQVTLSCSPISGHRSVSWYQQTPGQGLQFLFEYFSETQRNKGNFPGRFSGRQFSNSRSEMNVSTLELGDSALYLCASSLEGVVSTGELFFGEGSRLTVL.

The chain uses TRBV7-2 and TRBJ2-5; 12 nucleotides match TRBD2. CDR1 is SGHTA, CDR2 FQGNSA, per germline. The CDR3 is 14 amino acids. V was pared by 1 base and J by 9 bases, with 3 bases of the junction left unmatched. The CDR3: CASSLGTSGEAQYF. In DNA form, the CDR3 reads TGTGCCAGCAGCTTAGGGACTAGCGGGGAGGCCCAGTACTTC. The entire variable domain, with the rest obtained from reference TRBV7-2 and TRBJ2-5, is as follows: GAGVSQSPSNKVTEKGKDVELRCDPISGHTALYWYRQSLGQGLEFLIYFQGNSAPDKSGLPSDRFSAERTGGSVSTLTIQRTQQEDSAVYLCASSLGTSGEAQYFGPGTRLLVL.

The gene calls are TRBV4-1 and TRBJ2-7; possible D gene TRBD1, 6 bases. The V end was cut by 6 bases, the J end by 1 base, with 16 bases between. This CDR3 contains 15 residues. CDR1 and CDR2 from the germline V gene are MGHRA and YSYEKL. The CDR3 DNA reads TGCGCCAGCAGGTTCGACAGGACGTCTTCCTACGAGCAGTACTTC. Encoded protein: CASRFDRTSSYEQYF.

CDR3 DNA sequence: TGTGCCTGGAGTGTACGGGTGGGTGGCTACACCTTC. Translated, it gives CAWSVRVGGYTF. The chain is built from TRBV30 and TRBJ1-2, with D unclear. CDR3 size: 12 residues. Deletions cut 0 bases from V and 7 bases from J, with 9 bases between. CDR1 is GTSNPN and CDR2 is SVGIG in the germline V gene (reference sequence).

The CDR3 nucleotides are TGTGCCTGGAGTGTACGACAGGGTAGCAACGAGCAGTACTTC. It translates to CAWSVRQGSNEQYF. The chain recombines TRBV30 with TRBJ2-7, with 7 bases aligning to TRBD1. The ends lost 0 bases at V and 5 bases at J; junction bases unmatched: 7. The germline gives CDR1 GTSNPN, CDR2 SVGIG (reference sequence). The CDR3 is 14 residues long.

The chain couples TRBV11-2 to TRBJ2-5; D is undetermined. The V end lost 1 base, the J end lost 1 base, and 7 bases lay between the germline ends. This CDR3 is 14 amino acids long. Germline-derived CDR1 and CDR2 are SGHAT and FQNNGV. The CDR3 protein is CASSLVERQETQYF. The CDR3 DNA reads TGTGCCAGCAGCTTAGTCGAGCGCCAAGAGACCCAGTACTTC.